Listed here are 18 T cell receptor beta chains from one sample, sequenced in a study of blood T cell repertoires in COVID-19. Assay used: immunoSEQ multiplex PCR; TCRdb lists only in-frame clones, some missing. The sample gives about 280,000 clones, 89% of which show up once; 0.94% is in the top ten. The sample taken for sequencing was peripheral blood. Receptors originate from a woman aged 40 to 50 who had recovered from COVID-19.

CDR3 residues: CASSRFGGNEQFF. The CDR3 DNA reads as TGTGCCAGCAGCCGGTTCGGGGGAAATGAGCAGTTCTTC. The rearrangement joins TRBV3-1 (or the pseudogene TRBV3-2) to TRBJ2-1, with D possibly TRBD2 on 6 matching bases. V dropped 4 bases and J dropped 7 bases, with 11 bases sitting between them. There are 13 residues in the CDR3. Per the germline V gene, CDR1 is LGHDT and CDR2 is YNNKEL (reference sequence).

The V call is TRBV6-5, the J call TRBJ1-1; TRBD1 agrees at 8 bases. V trimming: 7 bases; J trimming: 0 bases; junction bases outside the gene matches: 4. CDR1 and CDR2 (germline): MNHEY, SVGAGI. The CDR3 contains 14 residues. CDR3 nucleotides: TGTGCCAGCACCCCGGGACAGGTGAACACTGAAGCTTTCTTT. Residues: CASTPGQVNTEAFF.

This chain connects TRBV13 to TRBJ2-7, with a tentative D call TRBD1 (6 bases). The CDR3 consists of 13 residues. The germline V gene has CDR1 PRHDT and CDR2 FYEKMQ (reference sequence). Trimming stripped 5 bases from V and 4 bases from J, with 12 bases between. The CDR3 coding sequence is TGTGCCAGCAGCACAGGGAATCGTTACGAGCAGTACTTC. Translating gives CASSTGNRYEQYF.

The V call is TRBV6-5, the J call TRBJ2-1; 13 positions agree with TRBD2. CDR1 is MNHEY, CDR2 SVGAGI, per germline. With 1 base clipped from V and 5 bases from J, the junction kept 2 bases outside the gene matches. This CDR3 region has 16 residues. DNA of the CDR3: TGTGCCAGCAGTTACTGGACTAGCGGGAGAAACAATGAGCAGTTCTTC. Translation gives CASSYWTSGRNNEQFF.

This clone was counted a single time. CDR3 DNA: TGTGCCAGCAGCCACGGAACGACAGGCTCTAGCACAGATACGCAGTATTTT. It yields the protein CASSHGTTGSSTDTQYF. This sequence joins TRBV3-1 (or the pseudogene TRBV3-2) and TRBJ2-3, with a possible D match to TRBD1 (6 bases). The CDR3 length is 17 residues. The germline CDR1 and CDR2 sequences are LGHDT and YNNKEL (reference sequence). V lost 3 bases and J 0 bases, leaving 16 bases between the germline ends.

The rearrangement joins TRBV19 to TRBJ2-2; 9 bases agree with TRBD2. The J segment lost 3 bases and the V segment lost 5 bases, leaving 10 bases of the junction unmatched. The CDR3 has 17 amino acids. CDR1 and CDR2 from the germline V gene are LNHDA and SQIVND (reference sequence). The CDR3 sequence is CASSPRASGIHTGELFF. As DNA, the CDR3 is TGTGCCAGTAGTCCCCGAGCTAGCGGGATCCACACCGGGGAGCTGTTTTTT.

The gene calls are TRBV27 and TRBJ1-1; D perhaps matches TRBD1 (6 bases). Trimming cost V 5 bases and J 4 bases, with 14 bases left between them. This CDR3 region has 14 residues. Germline V lookup: CDR1 MNHEY, CDR2 SMNVEV (reference sequence). The CDR3 region has the DNA TGTGCCAGCAGTGTAAACAGGGTGGGCACTGAAGCTTTCTTT. It codes for CASSVNRVGTEAFF.

This chain links TRBV18 with TRBJ2-7; TRBD1 matches at 8 bases. This CDR3 spans 13 amino acids. Germline loops: CDR1 KGHSH, CDR2 LQKENI. Trimming cost V 3 bases and J 6 bases; bases outside gene matches: 4. CDR3 protein: CASSPGQDSEQYF. CDR3 bases: TGTGCCAGCTCACCGGGACAGGACAGCGAGCAGTACTTC.

This rearrangement joins TRBV6-5 to TRBJ2-7; weak D call: TRBD1 (5 bases). Germline-derived CDR1 and CDR2 are MNHEY and SVGAGI. V shed 6 bases and J shed 5 bases, with 17 bases lying between them. The CDR3 runs to 14 residues. This CDR3 is CASRPTGQGNEQYF. CDR3 DNA: TGTGCCAGCAGGCCCACGGGCCAGGGCAACGAGCAGTACTTC.

The chain uses TRBV10-3 and TRBJ2-3, with TRBD1 matching over 9 bases. The germline gives CDR1 ENHRY, CDR2 SYGVKD. This CDR3 spans 17 amino acids. V lost 4 bases to trimming and J lost 6 bases; unmatched junction nucleotides: 14. The CDR3 reads CAISVGQGPVTRDTQYF. CDR3 nucleotides: TGTGCCATCAGTGTGGGACAGGGACCGGTGACCAGGGATACGCAGTATTTT.

The CDR3 DNA is TGTGCCAGCAGCCAGGGCGGGACTAGCGACATTCAGTACTTC. Its protein is CASSQGGTSDIQYF. The chain has TRBV4-2 and TRBJ2-4; 10 positions match TRBD2. Per the germline V gene, CDR1 is LGHNA and CDR2 is YNFKEQ. This CDR3 is built from 14 residues. The J segment lost 8 bases and the V segment lost 3 bases, leaving 4 bases of the junction unmatched.

The J gene is TRBJ2-1, the V gene TRBV30; 9 bases are a match to TRBD2. The junction had 6 bases not matched to a gene; V was cut back by 5 bases and J by 1 base. The germline gives CDR1 GTSNPN, CDR2 SVGIG (reference sequence). The CDR3 extends over 15 amino acids. The DNA of the CDR3 is TGTGCCTGGCAGACTCTAGCGGGATCCTACAATGAGCAGTTCTTC. Its protein is CAWQTLAGSYNEQFF.

The chain recombines TRBV7-2 with TRBJ1-2, with D possibly being TRBD1 (6 bases). The germline V gene has CDR1 SGHTA and CDR2 FQGNSA. Trimming cost V 5 bases and J 7 bases, with 23 bases left between them. There are 16 residues in the CDR3. The CDR3 loop is CASSRETGIGASGYTF. The DNA for the CDR3 is TGTGCCAGCAGCAGAGAAACAGGGATTGGAGCAAGTGGCTACACCTTC.

This rearrangement joins TRBV19 to TRBJ1-1; D is uncertain. The CDR3 is 12 amino acids. In germline, CDR1 is LNHDA, CDR2 SQIVND (reference sequence). Trimming removed 5 bases from V and 4 bases from J, with 8 bases in between. Here the CDR3 reads CASSVTGTEAFF. The CDR3 DNA reads TGTGCCAGTAGTGTTACGGGCACTGAAGCTTTCTTT.

This chain uses TRBV6-1 with TRBJ1-2; 8 bases align to TRBD1. J gave up 4 bases and V 0 bases, and 10 bases lay outside the gene matches. In germline, CDR1 is MNHNS, CDR2 SASEGT. This CDR3 region has 17 residues. As DNA, the CDR3 is TGTGCCAGCAGTGAAGCCCCCCAGGGGGCCGTATCCTATGGCTACACCTTC. As protein: CASSEAPQGAVSYGYTF.

The gene calls are TRBV6-5 and TRBJ1-5; D is possibly TRBD1 (6 bases). Germline values: CDR1 MNHEY, CDR2 SVGAGI. Deletions cut 8 bases from V and 0 bases from J, with 14 bases between. CDR3 length equals 15 residues. CDR3 sequence reads: CASLAWDNSNQPQHF. The CDR3 DNA is TGTGCCAGCCTCGCTTGGGACAATAGCAATCAGCCCCAGCATTTT.

This chain links TRBV7-3 with TRBJ2-1, with 9 bases matching TRBD2. The CDR3 has 17 amino acids. CDR1 SGHTA and CDR2 FQGTGA come from the germline V gene. With V trimmed by 2 bases and J by 7 bases, 12 bases remained unmatched. In DNA form, the CDR3 reads TGTGCCAGCAGCTTACAGCCCCACGGCGGGAGGGGTAATGAGCAGTTCTTC. Translated, it gives CASSLQPHGGRGNEQFF.

In this sample, this clone turned up once. The rearrangement uses TRBV4-1 and TRBJ1-5, with 7 positions matching TRBD1. The CDR3 contains 16 residues. Germline assignment: CDR1 MGHRA and CDR2 YSYEKL. J lost 4 bases, V lost 2 bases, and 8 bases had no gene match. The CDR3 sequence is CASSQPTGERNQPQHF. The CDR3 nucleotides are TGCGCCAGCAGCCAACCCACAGGGGAAAGAAATCAGCCCCAGCATTTT.